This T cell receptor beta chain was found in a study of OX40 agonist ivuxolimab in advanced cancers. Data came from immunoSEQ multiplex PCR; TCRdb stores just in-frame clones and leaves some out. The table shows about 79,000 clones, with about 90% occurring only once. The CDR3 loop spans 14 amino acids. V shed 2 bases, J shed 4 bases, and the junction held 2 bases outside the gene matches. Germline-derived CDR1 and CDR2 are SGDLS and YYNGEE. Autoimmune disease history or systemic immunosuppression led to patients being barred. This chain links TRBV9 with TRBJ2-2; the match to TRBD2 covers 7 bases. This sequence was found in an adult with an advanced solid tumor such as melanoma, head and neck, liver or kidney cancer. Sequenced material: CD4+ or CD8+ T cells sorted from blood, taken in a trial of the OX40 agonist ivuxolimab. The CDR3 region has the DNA TGTGCCAGCAGCGTTTGGGAGGGCACCGGGGAGCTGTTTTTT. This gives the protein CASSVWEGTGELFF. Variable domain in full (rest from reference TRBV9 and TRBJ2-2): DSGVTQTPKHLITATGQRVTLRCSPRSGDLSVYWYQQSLDQGLQFLIQYYNGEERAKGNILERFSAQQFPDLHSELNLSSLELGDSALYFCASSVWEGTGELFFGEGSRLTVL.